Here is one T cell receptor (beta chain) with its context. The data belong to a study of blood T cell repertoires in COVID-19. Across the study: Collection of acute and convalescent COVID-19 samples took place in the United States, Italy and Spain. Sources were T cells, B-cell-depleted T cells, or PBMCs; the material itself was cDNA or gDNA.

Original analysis: Reference gene primer amplification gave estimated nucleated cell counts. The table came from immunoSEQ multiplex PCR; TCRdb's copy has only in-frame clones and leaves some out. The V and J calls and the clone size are those of that table, but D and trimming were determined from the DNA. The sample lists 85,000 to 100,000 clones; less than 95% were seen once. Trimming pared 4 bases from V and 4 bases from J, leaving 4 bases between. The CDR3 runs to 11 residues. Germline CDR1 and CDR2: SNHLY and FYNNEI. The sample taken for sequencing was peripheral blood. The V call is TRBV2, the J call TRBJ2-5, with unresolved D. The sequence was obtained from a man in his 60s with acute or convalescent COVID-19. The CDR3 spells CASSAGETQYF. Here the CDR3 DNA reads TGTGCCAGCAGTGCGGGAGAGACCCAGTACTTC.